The 7 T cell receptor beta chains listed next were all sequenced from one sample in a study of control samples from healthy donors and cancer patients. Method: immunoSEQ multiplex PCR; TCRdb's copy keeps in-frame clones and lacks some. The table records some 120,000 clones, more than 75% of them present only once. The specimen sequenced was blood. These receptors all come from a man aged 35 to 55 in good health.

The V and J genes are TRBV30 and TRBJ1-3; tentatively, D is TRBD1 (6 bases). Per germline, CDR1 GTSNPN and CDR2 SVGIG (reference sequence). The CDR3 loop spans 16 amino acids. V was pared by 3 bases and J by 2 bases, with 17 bases between. The CDR3 is CAWRVRSRGAGNTIYF. CDR3 DNA sequence: TGTGCCTGGAGGGTTCGGTCTAGGGGGGCTGGAAACACCATATATTTT.

The genes are TRBV6-2 or TRBV6-3 and TRBJ2-3; the match to TRBD2 covers 8 bases. CDR1 and CDR2 (germline): MNHEY, SVGEGT. The trim removed 2 bases at V and 5 bases at J, leaving 12 bases unmatched. The CDR3 is 17 residues long. CDR3 sequence (DNA): TGTGCCAGCAGTTACGCAGGATCGGGGGGGCCGGTAGATACGCAGTATTTT. Translation: CASSYAGSGGPVDTQYF.

At least ten counts were recorded for this clone. The chain uses TRBV27 and TRBJ1-6; tentative D call: TRBD1 (6 bases). The V and J ends lost 3 bases and 9 bases respectively, with 21 bases between them. CDR1 and CDR2 from the germline V gene are MNHEY and SMNVEV (reference sequence). The CDR3 spans 17 residues. CDR3 in DNA: TGTGCCAGCAGTTTGTTGTTGTTGGGGGGGGCCAGTTCACCCCTCCACTTT. It is translated as CASSLLLLGGASSPLHF.

The gene calls are TRBV27 and TRBJ1-1; tentative D call: TRBD1 (6 bases). Germline lookup yields CDR1 MNHEY and CDR2 SMNVEV (reference sequence). This CDR3 has 13 residues. V was cut by 7 bases and J by 5 bases, with 14 bases left in between. This CDR3 is CASTLGGRTEAFF. The CDR3 nucleotides are TGTGCCAGCACCCTAGGGGGTCGGACTGAAGCTTTCTTT.

The genes are TRBV2 and TRBJ1-2; a possible D gene is TRBD1 (6 bases). Trimming shortened V by 6 bases and J by 5 bases, and 13 bases separated the two germline ends. The CDR3 sequence is 13 residues long. The germline CDR1 and CDR2 sequences are SNHLY and FYNNEI. As DNA, the CDR3 is TGTGCCAGCAGGCGGACAGTAGGGTATGGCTACACCTTC. This encodes CASRRTVGYGYTF.

The chain has TRBV27 and TRBJ1-1, with 9 bases fitting TRBD1. The CDR3 is made up of 18 amino acids. Germline lookup yields CDR1 MNHEY and CDR2 SMNVEV (reference sequence). With 2 bases clipped from V and 5 bases from J, the junction kept 15 bases outside the gene matches. Here the CDR3 DNA reads TGTGCCAGCAGTTTACGAGTAACAGGGGGCGCGGGATCTACTGAAGCTTTCTTT. The encoded protein is CASSLRVTGGAGSTEAFF.

J is TRBJ1-2 and V is TRBV20-1, with 8 bases fitting TRBD1. The CDR3 is 14 amino acids. Germline lookup yields CDR1 DFQATT and CDR2 SNEGSKA (reference sequence). J gave up 1 base and V 3 bases, and 4 bases lay outside the gene matches. CDR3 sequence (DNA): TGCAGTGCTAGTCGAACAGGGGGTAACTATGGCTACACCTTC. This sequence encodes CSASRTGGNYGYTF.